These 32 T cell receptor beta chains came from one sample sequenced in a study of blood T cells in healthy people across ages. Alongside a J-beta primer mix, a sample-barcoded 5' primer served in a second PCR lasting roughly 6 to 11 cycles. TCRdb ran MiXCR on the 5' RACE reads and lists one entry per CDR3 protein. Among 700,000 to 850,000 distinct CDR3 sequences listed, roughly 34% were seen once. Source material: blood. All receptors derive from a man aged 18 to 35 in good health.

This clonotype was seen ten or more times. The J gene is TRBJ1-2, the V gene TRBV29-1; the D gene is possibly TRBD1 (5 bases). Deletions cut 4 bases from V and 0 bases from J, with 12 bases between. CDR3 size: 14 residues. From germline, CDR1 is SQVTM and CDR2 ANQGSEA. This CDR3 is CSVGSAGTNYGYTF. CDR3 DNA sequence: TGCAGCGTTGGTTCGGCAGGGACTAACTATGGCTACACCTTC.

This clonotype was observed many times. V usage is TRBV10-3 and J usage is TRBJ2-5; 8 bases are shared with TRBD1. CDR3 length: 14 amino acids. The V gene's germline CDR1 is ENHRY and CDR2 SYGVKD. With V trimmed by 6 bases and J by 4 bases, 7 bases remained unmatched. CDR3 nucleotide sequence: TGTGCCATCAGAGCTCAGGGGGCTAGAGAGACCCAGTACTTC. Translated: CAIRAQGARETQYF.

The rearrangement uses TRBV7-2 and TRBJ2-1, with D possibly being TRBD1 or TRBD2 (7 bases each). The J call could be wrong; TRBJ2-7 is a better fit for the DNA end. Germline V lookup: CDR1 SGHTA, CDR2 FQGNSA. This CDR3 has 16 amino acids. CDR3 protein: CASSYRGGGQYNEQYF. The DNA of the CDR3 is TGTGCCAGCAGTTACCGGGGAGGGGGCCAATACAATGAGCAGTACTTC.

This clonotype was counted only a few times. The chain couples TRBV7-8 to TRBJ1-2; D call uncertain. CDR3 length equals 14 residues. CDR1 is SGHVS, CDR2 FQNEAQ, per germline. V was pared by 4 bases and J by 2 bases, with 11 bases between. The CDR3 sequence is CASSSRARNYGYTF. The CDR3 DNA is TGTGCCAGCAGCTCCCGTGCACGGAACTATGGCTACACCTTC.

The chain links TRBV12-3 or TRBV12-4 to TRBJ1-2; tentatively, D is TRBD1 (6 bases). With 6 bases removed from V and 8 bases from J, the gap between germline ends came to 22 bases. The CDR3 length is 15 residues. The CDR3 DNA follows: TGTGCCAGCAGACCAGGGGCCGCTCCTAGCTGGGGCTACACCTTC. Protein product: CASRPGAAPSWGYTF.

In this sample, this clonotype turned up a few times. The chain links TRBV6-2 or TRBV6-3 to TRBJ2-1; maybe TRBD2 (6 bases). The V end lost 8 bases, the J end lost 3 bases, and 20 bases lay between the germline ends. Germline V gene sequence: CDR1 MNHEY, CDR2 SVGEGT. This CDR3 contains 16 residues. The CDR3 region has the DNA TGTGCCAGCGCGTGGGGCGGGGACCTACTCTACAATGAGCAGTTCTTC. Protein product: CASAWGGDLLYNEQFF.

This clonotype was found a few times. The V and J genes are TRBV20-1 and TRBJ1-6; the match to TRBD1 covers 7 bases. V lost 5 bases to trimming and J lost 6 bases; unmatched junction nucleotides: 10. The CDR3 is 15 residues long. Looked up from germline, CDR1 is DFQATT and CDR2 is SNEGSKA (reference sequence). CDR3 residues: CSADVPGTVNSPLHF. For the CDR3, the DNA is TGCAGTGCTGACGTCCCCGGGACAGTTAATTCACCCCTCCACTTT.

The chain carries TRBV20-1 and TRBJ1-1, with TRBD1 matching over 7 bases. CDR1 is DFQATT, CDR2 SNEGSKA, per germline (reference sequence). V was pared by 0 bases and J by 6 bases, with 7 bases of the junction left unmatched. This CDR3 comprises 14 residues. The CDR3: CSARDPGGFPEAFF. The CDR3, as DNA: TGCAGTGCTAGAGATCCAGGGGGGTTCCCTGAAGCTTTCTTT.

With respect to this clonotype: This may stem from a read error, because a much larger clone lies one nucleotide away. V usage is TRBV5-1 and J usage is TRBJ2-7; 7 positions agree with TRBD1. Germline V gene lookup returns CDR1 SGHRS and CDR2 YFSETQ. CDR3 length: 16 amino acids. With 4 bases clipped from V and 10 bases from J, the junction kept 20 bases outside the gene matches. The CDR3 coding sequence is TGCGCCAGCAGCGAACTGGGAACAGGGGCACAAGAGATCCAGTACTTC. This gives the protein CASSELGTGAQEIQYF.

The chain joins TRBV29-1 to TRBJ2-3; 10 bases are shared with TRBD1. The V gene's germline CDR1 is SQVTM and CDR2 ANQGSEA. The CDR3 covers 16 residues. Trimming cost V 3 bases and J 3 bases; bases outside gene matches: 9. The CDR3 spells CSVDPGQGLRTDTQYF. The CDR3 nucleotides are TGCAGCGTTGATCCGGGACAGGGGTTGAGGACAGATACGCAGTATTTT.

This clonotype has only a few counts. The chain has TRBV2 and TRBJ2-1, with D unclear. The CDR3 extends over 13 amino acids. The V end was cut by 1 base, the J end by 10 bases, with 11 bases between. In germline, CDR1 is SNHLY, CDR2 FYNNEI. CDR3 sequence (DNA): TGTGCCAGCAGTGAAGAGGGTTTTGACGAGCAGTTCTTC. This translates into CASSEEGFDEQFF.

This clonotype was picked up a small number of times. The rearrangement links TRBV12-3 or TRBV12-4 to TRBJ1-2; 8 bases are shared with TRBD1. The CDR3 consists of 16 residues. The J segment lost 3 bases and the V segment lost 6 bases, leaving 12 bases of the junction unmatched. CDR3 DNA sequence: TGTGCCAGCAGCTCCGACAGGGGAAAGGGGTACTATGGCTACACCTTC. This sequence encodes CASSSDRGKGYYGYTF.

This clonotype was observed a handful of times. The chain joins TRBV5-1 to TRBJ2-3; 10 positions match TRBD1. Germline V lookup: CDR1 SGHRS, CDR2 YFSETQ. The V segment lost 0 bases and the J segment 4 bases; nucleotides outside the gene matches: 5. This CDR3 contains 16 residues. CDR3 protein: CASSLGGTGEADTQYF. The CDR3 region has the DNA TGCGCCAGCAGCTTGGGTGGGACAGGGGAAGCAGATACGCAGTATTTT.

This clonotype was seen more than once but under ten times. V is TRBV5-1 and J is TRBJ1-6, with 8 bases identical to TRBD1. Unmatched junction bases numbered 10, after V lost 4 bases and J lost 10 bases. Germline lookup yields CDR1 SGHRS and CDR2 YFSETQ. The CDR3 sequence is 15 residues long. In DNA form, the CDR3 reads TGCGCCAGCAGCCCAAACGGACAGGGTTACTCACCCCTCCACTTT. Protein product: CASSPNGQGYSPLHF.

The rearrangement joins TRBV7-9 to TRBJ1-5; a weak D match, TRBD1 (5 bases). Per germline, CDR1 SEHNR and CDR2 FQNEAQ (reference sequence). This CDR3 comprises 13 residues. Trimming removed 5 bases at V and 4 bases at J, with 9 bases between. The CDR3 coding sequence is TGTGCCAGCAGCCCACAGGAAAATCAGCCCCAGCATTTT. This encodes CASSPQENQPQHF.

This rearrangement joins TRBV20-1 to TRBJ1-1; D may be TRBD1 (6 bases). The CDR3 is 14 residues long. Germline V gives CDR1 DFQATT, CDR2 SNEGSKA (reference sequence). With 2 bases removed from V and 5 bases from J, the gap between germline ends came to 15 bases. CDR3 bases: TGCAGTGCTAGAAGAGGGGGGGGTGGGACTGAAGCTTTCTTT. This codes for CSARRGGGGTEAFF.

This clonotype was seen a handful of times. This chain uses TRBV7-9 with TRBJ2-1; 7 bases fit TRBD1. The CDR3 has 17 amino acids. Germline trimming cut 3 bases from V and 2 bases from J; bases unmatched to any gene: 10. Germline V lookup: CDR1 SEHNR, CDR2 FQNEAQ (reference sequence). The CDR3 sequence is CASSFRASGTAYNEQFF. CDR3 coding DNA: TGTGCCAGCAGCTTTAGGGCTTCCGGGACAGCCTACAATGAGCAGTTCTTC. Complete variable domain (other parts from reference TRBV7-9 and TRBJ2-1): DTGVSQNPRHKITKRGQNVTFRCDPISEHNRLYWYRQTLGQGPEFLTYFQNEAQLEKSRLLSDRFSAERPKGSFSTLEIQRTEQGDSAMYLCASSFRASGTAYNEQFFGPGTRLTVL.

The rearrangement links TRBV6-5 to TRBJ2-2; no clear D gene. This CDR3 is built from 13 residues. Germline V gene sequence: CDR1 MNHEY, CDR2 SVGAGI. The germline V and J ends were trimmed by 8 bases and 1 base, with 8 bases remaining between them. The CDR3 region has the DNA TGTGCCAGCTTGGCACTGAACACCGGGGAGCTGTTTTTT. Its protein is CASLALNTGELFF.

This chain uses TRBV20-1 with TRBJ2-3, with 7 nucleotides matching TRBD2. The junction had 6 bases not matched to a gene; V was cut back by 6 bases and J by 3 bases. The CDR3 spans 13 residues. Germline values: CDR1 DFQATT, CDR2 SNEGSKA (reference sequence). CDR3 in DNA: TGCAGTGCCCTGACTAGCTTAACAGATACGCAGTATTTT. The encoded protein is CSALTSLTDTQYF.

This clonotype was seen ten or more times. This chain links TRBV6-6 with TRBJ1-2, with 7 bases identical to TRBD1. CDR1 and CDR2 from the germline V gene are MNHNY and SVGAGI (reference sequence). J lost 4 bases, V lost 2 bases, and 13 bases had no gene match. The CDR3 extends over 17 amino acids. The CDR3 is CASSYERQGGIRYGYTF. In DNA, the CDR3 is TGTGCCAGCAGTTACGAGCGGCAGGGGGGCATTCGCTATGGCTACACCTTC.

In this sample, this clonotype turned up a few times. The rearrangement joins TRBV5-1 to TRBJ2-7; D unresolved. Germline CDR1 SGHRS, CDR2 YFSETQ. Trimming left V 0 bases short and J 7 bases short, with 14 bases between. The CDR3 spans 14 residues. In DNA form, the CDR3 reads TGCGCCAGCAGCTTGGCCCCCCTTAGCAATGAGCAGTACTTC. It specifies CASSLAPLSNEQYF. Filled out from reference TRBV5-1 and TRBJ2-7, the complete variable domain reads KAGVTQTPRYLIKTRGQQVTLSCSPISGHRSVSWYQQTPGQGLQFLFEYFSETQRNKGNFPGRFSGRQFSNSRSEMNVSTLELGDSALYLCASSLAPLSNEQYFGPGTRLTVT.

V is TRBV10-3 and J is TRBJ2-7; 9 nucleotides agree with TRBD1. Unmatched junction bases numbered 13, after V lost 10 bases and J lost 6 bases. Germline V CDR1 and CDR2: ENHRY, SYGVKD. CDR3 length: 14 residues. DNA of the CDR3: TGTGCCACCACACCGGGACAGGGATTTGGCGAGCAGTACTTC. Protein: CATTPGQGFGEQYF.

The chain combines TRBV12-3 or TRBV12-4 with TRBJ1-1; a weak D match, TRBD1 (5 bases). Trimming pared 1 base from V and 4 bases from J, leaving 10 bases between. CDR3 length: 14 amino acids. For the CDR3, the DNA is TGTGCCAGCAGTTTAGGGGCAGGGATCACTGAAGCTTTCTTT. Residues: CASSLGAGITEAFF.

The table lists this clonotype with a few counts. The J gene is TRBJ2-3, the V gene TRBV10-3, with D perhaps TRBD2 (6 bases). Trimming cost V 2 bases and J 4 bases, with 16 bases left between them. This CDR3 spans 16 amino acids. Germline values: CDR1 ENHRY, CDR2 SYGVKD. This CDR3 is CAISEVGPSGADTQYF. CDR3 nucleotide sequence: TGTGCCATCAGTGAGGTCGGACCCTCGGGGGCAGATACGCAGTATTTT.

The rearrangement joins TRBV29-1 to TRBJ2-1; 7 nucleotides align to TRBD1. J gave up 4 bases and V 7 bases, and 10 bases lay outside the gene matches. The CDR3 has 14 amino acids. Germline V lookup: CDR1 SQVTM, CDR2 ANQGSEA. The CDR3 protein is CSDALTGLYNEQFF. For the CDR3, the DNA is TGCAGCGACGCTCTGACAGGGCTTTACAATGAGCAGTTCTTC.

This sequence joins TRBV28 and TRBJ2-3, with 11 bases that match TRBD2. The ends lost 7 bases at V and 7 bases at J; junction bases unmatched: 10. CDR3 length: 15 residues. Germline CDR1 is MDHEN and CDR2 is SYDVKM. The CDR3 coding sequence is TGTGCCAGCAACAAAGGGACTAGCGGAGCATATACGCAGTATTTT. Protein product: CASNKGTSGAYTQYF.

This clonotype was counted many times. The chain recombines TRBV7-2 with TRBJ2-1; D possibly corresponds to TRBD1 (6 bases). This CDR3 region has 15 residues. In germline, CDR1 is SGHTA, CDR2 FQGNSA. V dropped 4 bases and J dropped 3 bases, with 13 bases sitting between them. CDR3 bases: TGTGCCAGCAGCTCACAGGGCGACAACTACAATGAGCAGTTCTTC. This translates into CASSSQGDNYNEQFF.

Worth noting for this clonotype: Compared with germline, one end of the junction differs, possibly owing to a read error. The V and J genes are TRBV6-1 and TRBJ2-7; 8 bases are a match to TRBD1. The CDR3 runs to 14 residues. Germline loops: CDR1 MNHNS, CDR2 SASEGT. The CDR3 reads CASNERDRLYEQYF. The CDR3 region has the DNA TGTGCCAGCAATGAACGGGACAGGCTCTACGAGCAGTACTTC.

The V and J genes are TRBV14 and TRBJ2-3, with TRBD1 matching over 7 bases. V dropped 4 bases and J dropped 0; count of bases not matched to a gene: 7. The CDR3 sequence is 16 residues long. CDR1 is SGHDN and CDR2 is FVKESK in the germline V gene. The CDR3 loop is CASSPMTGKSTDTQYF. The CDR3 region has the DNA TGTGCCAGCAGCCCGATGACAGGGAAGAGCACAGATACGCAGTATTTT.

The CDR3 loop reads CASIGAPCRGNNEQFF. CDR3 nucleotides: TGCGCCAGCATAGGTGCCCCTTGCAGGGGTAACAATGAGCAGTTCTTC. The gene calls are TRBV5-1 and TRBJ2-1; D perhaps matches TRBD1 (6 bases). V was cut by 6 bases and J by 5 bases, with 21 bases left in between. CDR3 size: 16 residues. CDR1 and CDR2 (germline): SGHRS, YFSETQ.

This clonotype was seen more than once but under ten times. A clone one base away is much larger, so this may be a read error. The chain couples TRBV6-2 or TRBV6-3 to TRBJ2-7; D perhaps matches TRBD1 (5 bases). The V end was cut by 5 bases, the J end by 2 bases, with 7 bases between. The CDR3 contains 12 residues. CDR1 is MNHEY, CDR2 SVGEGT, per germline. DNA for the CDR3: TGTGCCAGCAGTACACAGGCCTACGAGCAGTACTTC. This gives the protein CASSTQAYEQYF.

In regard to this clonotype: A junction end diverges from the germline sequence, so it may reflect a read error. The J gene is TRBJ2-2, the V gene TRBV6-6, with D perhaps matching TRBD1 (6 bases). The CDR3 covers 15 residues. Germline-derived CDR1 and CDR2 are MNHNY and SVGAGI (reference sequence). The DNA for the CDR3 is TGTGCCAGCGGTTACTCGACAGGAGGTAGCGGGGAGCTGTTTTTT. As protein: CASGYSTGGSGELFF.